This passage covers 3 T cell receptor beta chains from one sample sequenced in a study of OX40 agonist ivuxolimab in advanced cancers. The table came from immunoSEQ multiplex PCR; TCRdb's copy has only in-frame clones and leaves some out. The data show tens of thousands of clones, 80% to 90% seen once. The sample consisted of CD4+ or CD8+ T cells sorted from blood, taken in a trial of the OX40 agonist ivuxolimab. The receptors were gathered from an adult with an advanced solid tumor such as melanoma, head and neck, liver or kidney cancer.

The chain carries TRBV28 and TRBJ2-5; D call uncertain. Germline values: CDR1 MDHEN, CDR2 SYDVKM. V shed 4 bases and J shed 2 bases, with 5 bases lying between them. The CDR3 sequence is 12 residues long. The CDR3 DNA sequence: TGTGCCAGCAGTTCCCCGCAAGAGACCCAGTACTTC. Translation: CASSSPQETQYF.

The J gene is TRBJ2-2, the V gene TRBV2, with 10 bases lining up with TRBD1. The CDR3 is made up of 15 amino acids. CDR1 and CDR2 (germline): SNHLY, FYNNEI. After removal of 6 bases from V and 5 bases from J, the junction contained 6 bases not matched to a gene. CDR3 nucleotides: TGTGCCAGCAGCCGCCCGGGACAGGGGACCGGGGAGCTGTTTTTT. Its protein is CASSRPGQGTGELFF.

This chain connects TRBV10-2 to TRBJ2-7; D is tentatively TRBD1 or TRBD2 (5 bases each). Per the germline V gene, CDR1 is WSHSY and CDR2 is SAAADI. The CDR3 loop spans 16 amino acids. The V end lost 6 bases, the J end lost 7 bases, and 25 bases lay between the germline ends. CDR3 loop: CASSEAKRTTREEQYF. The CDR3 DNA reads as TGCGCCAGCAGCGAGGCGAAGCGGACAACAAGGGAGGAGCAGTACTTC.